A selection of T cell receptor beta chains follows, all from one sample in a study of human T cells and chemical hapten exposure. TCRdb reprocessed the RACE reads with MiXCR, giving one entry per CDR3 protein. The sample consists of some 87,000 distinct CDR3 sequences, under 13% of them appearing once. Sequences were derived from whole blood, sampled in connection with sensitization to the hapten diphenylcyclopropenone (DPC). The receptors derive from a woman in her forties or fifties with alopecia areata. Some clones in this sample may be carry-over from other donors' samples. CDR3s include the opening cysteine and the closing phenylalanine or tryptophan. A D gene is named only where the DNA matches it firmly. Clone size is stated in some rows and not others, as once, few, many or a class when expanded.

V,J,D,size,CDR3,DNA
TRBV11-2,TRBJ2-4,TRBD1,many,CASSLDDRGRGTDIQYF,TGTGCCAGCAGCTTAGATGATAGGGGCAGGGGGACGGACATTCAGTACTTC
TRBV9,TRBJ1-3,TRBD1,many,CASSLTGTANSGNTIYF,TGTGCCAGCAGCCTGACCGGGACAGCCAACTCTGGAAACACCATATATTTT
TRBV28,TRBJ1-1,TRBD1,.,CASSTGQRIAFF,TGTGCCAGCAGTACGGGACAGCGAATAGCTTTCTTT
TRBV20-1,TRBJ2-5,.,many,CSASDHLQETQYF,TGCAGTGCTTCAGACCATCTCCAAGAGACCCAGTACTTC
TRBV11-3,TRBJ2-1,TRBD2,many,CASSFLSERGEQFF,TGTGCCAGCAGCTTCCTCAGCGAGCGGGGCGAGCAGTTCTTC
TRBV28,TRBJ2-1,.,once,CASTRAGSYNEQFF,TGTGCCAGCACGAGGGCAGGGTCCTACAATGAGCAGTTCTTC
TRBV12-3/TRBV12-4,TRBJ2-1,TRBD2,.,CASSSVNSGSGVEQFF,TGTGCCAGCAGTTCTGTGAATAGCGGGAGTGGGGTTGAGCAGTTCTTC
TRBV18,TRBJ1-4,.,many,CASSPPGGGNEKLFF,TGTGCCAGCTCACCTCCGGGGGGAGGCAATGAAAAACTGTTTTTT
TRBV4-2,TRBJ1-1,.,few,CASSQDGKKNTEAFF,TGTGCCAGCAGCCAAGATGGTAAGAAGAACACTGAAGCTTTCTTT
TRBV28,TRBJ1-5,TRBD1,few,CASKSGTGPQPQHF,TGTGCCAGCAAATCCGGGACAGGGCCTCAGCCCCAGCATTTT